The 23 T cell receptor beta chains below were found in one sample sequenced in a study of early T cells in non-severe SARS-CoV-2 infection. In TCRdb, the 5' RACE reads were re-called with MiXCR into one record per CDR3 protein. The sample yields roughly 110,000 distinct CDR3 sequences, approximately 12% seen once. Material: whole blood. These receptors were collected from an adult who was a healthcare worker with PCR-confirmed SARS-CoV-2 infection or an uninfected control (not recorded which).

V gene TRBV11-2 combines with J gene TRBJ2-1; D assignment may be TRBD1 or TRBD2 (5 bases each). The V gene lost 1 base and the J gene lost 9 bases, with 10 bases spanning the gap. CDR1 is SGHAT and CDR2 is FQNNGV in the germline V gene. This CDR3 spans 13 amino acids. The CDR3 sequence is CASSLVSGREQFF. The CDR3 DNA follows: TGTGCCAGCAGCTTAGTATCGGGGCGTGAGCAGTTCTTC. Full variable domain (rest looked up from reference TRBV11-2 and TRBJ2-1): EAGVAQSPRYKIIEKRQSVAFWCNPISGHATLYWYQQILGQGPKLLIQFQNNGVVDDSQLPKDRFSAERLKGVDSTLKIQPAKLEDSAVYLCASSLVSGREQFFGPGTRLTVL.

This clonotype was observed a handful of times. The chain combines TRBV30 with TRBJ1-1; unclear D gene. CDR3 length: 12 residues. Germline loops: CDR1 GTSNPN, CDR2 SVGIG (reference sequence). Trimming took 2 bases from V and 3 from J, leaving 7 bases between them. CDR3 protein: CAWSKEYTEAFF. The CDR3 DNA is TGTGCCTGGAGTAAGGAATACACTGAAGCTTTCTTT.

This clonotype was counted between two and nine times. This chain links TRBV5-5 with TRBJ1-2; D is undetermined. V was clipped by 5 bases and J by 2 bases, with 10 bases between them. The CDR3 covers 13 residues. The germline gives CDR1 SGHKS, CDR2 YYEKEE (reference sequence). The CDR3 sequence: CASRMDGNYGYTF. DNA for the CDR3: TGTGCCAGCAGGATGGACGGAAACTATGGCTACACCTTC.

This sequence joins TRBV6-1 and TRBJ1-5, with a tentative D call TRBD1 (6 bases). There are 12 residues in the CDR3. Germline V gene sequence: CDR1 MNHNS, CDR2 SASEGT. V gave up 2 bases and J gave up 10 bases, with 9 bases separating them. This CDR3 reads CASSEWGQPQHF. In DNA, the CDR3 is TGTGCCAGCAGTGAATGGGGGCAACCCCAGCATTTT.

This clonotype was detected ten times or more. The J gene is TRBJ2-7, the V gene TRBV6-6; D assignment may be TRBD1 or TRBD2 (6 bases each). This CDR3 spans 13 amino acids. Germline loops: CDR1 MNHNY, CDR2 SVGAGI (reference sequence). V was clipped by 10 bases and J by 5 bases, with 18 bases between them. The CDR3 sequence is CATTGGLVNEQYF. CDR3 bases: TGTGCCACCACTGGGGGGCTGGTTAACGAGCAGTACTTC.

This chain links TRBV3-1 with TRBJ2-3; TRBD2 might be the D (6 bases). CDR1 is LGHDT, CDR2 YNNKEL, per germline (reference sequence). V lost 1 base, J lost 10 bases, and 15 bases lay in between. This CDR3 region has 14 residues. The CDR3 sequence is CASSQGLVPQAQYF. The CDR3 nucleotides are TGTGCCAGCAGCCAAGGACTAGTCCCCCAGGCGCAGTATTTT.

The rearrangement uses TRBV10-3 and TRBJ2-3, with 9 bases lining up with TRBD2. The CDR3 is 16 residues long. Germline CDR1 and CDR2: ENHRY and SYGVKD. J gave up 2 bases and V 2 bases, and 5 bases lay outside the gene matches. For the CDR3, the DNA is TGTGCCATCAGTGAGAACGCGGGAGGGCCCACAGATACGCAGTATTTT. The encoded protein is CAISENAGGPTDTQYF.

The sample holds many counts of this clonotype. The chain uses TRBV5-4 and TRBJ2-1; D ambiguous. CDR3 length equals 17 residues. Germline CDR1 reads SGHNT; CDR2 reads YYREEE (reference sequence). Trimming took 4 bases from V and 0 from J, leaving 17 bases between them. CDR3 sequence reads: CASSQDPLKSSYNEQFF. CDR3 DNA: TGTGCCAGCAGCCAGGACCCCCTCAAGAGCTCCTACAATGAGCAGTTCTTC.

For this clonotype: Germline is not matched at one junction end, which may reflect a read error. DNA for the CDR3: TGTGCCAGCAGCCCTCTCGCGGGAAGGTTGAATGAGGAGTTCTTC. Amino acids: CASSPLAGRLNEEFF. This chain joins TRBV3-1 and TRBJ2-1; the D gene is possibly TRBD2 (6 bases). CDR3 length equals 15 residues. Germline loops: CDR1 LGHDT, CDR2 YNNKEL (reference sequence).

The chain uses TRBV7-9 and TRBJ1-5, with D uncertain. CDR3 length equals 13 residues. Germline V gives CDR1 SEHNR, CDR2 FQNEAQ (reference sequence). Trimming stripped 3 bases from V and 4 bases from J, with 7 bases between. The DNA of the CDR3 is TGTGCCAGCAGCTTCGGACTTAATCAGCCCCAGCATTTT. Residues: CASSFGLNQPQHF.

This clonotype was detected only a few times. This chain connects TRBV7-9 to TRBJ2-3, with 7 bases identical to TRBD2. CDR3 length: 17 residues. V trimming: 5 bases; J trimming: 6 bases; junction bases outside the gene matches: 17. CDR1 is SEHNR, CDR2 FQNEAQ, per germline (reference sequence). The CDR3 here is CASSLFSGLVFVDTQYF. CDR3 nucleotide sequence: TGTGCCAGCAGCCTTTTTTCCGGACTAGTGTTCGTCGATACGCAGTATTTT.

Only a few counts were recorded for this clonotype. The rearrangement uses TRBV18 and TRBJ2-1; D is unclear. The V and J ends lost 3 bases and 0 bases respectively, with 6 bases between them. This CDR3 has 14 residues. Germline CDR1 KGHSH, CDR2 LQKENI. The CDR3 sequence is CASSPPLSYNEQFF. The DNA of the CDR3 is TGTGCCAGCTCACCTCCCCTCTCCTACAATGAGCAGTTCTTC.

This clonotype was observed at least ten times. The chain combines TRBV28 with TRBJ1-5, with 9 bases fitting TRBD1. J gave up 2 bases and V 6 bases, and 8 bases lay outside the gene matches. Germline CDR1 reads MDHEN; CDR2 reads SYDVKM. This CDR3 is 16 amino acids long. DNA of the CDR3: TGTGCCAGCAGCCCAGACAGGGGGTATCGCAATCAGCCCCAGCATTTT. It codes for CASSPDRGYRNQPQHF.

The chain combines TRBV28 with TRBJ2-1; no firm D call. Trimming removed 8 bases from V and 0 bases from J, with 8 bases in between. This CDR3 has 13 residues. From germline, CDR1 is MDHEN and CDR2 SYDVKM. The CDR3 nucleotides are TGTGCCAGCCGAATGAGCTCCTACAATGAGCAGTTCTTC. Translation: CASRMSSYNEQFF.

The V gene is TRBV24-1, the J gene TRBJ2-1; D is ambiguous. This CDR3 spans 13 amino acids. The V gene's germline CDR1 is KGHDR and CDR2 SFDVKD. V was clipped by 2 bases and J by 8 bases, with 9 bases between them. The CDR3 loop is CATSDYRFDEQFF. CDR3 nucleotides: TGTGCCACCAGTGATTATAGATTCGATGAGCAGTTCTTC.

In this sample, this clonotype turned up a few times. This sequence joins TRBV11-2 and TRBJ2-4; the D is unclear. The length of the CDR3 is 13 residues. V gave up 0 bases and J gave up 9 bases, with 9 bases separating them. Germline CDR1 SGHAT, CDR2 FQNNGV. The CDR3 protein is CASSLDGVGIQYF. The DNA for the CDR3 is TGTGCCAGCAGCTTAGACGGCGTGGGCATTCAGTACTTC.

In this sample, this clonotype turned up a few times. The J gene is TRBJ1-2, the V gene TRBV5-1; D is undetermined. The CDR3 has 12 residues. Germline CDR1 and CDR2: SGHRS and YFSETQ. Trimming removed 0 bases from V and 9 bases from J, with 9 bases in between. This CDR3 reads CASSLDRVRYTF. The CDR3 coding sequence is TGCGCCAGCAGCTTGGACCGGGTACGCTACACCTTC.

The chain is built from TRBV13 and TRBJ2-1, with 10 bases matching TRBD1. The germline gives CDR1 PRHDT, CDR2 FYEKMQ (reference sequence). V lost 5 bases and J lost 15; bases outside the gene matches: 10. The CDR3 extends over 13 amino acids. CDR3 nucleotide sequence: TGTGCCAGCAGCCCTCCCGACAGGGGGCCACTGTTCTTC. Translating it yields CASSPPDRGPLFF. The entire variable domain, with the rest obtained from reference TRBV13 and TRBJ2-1, is as follows: AAGVIQSPRHLIKEKRETATLKCYPIPRHDTVYWYQQGPGQDPQFLISFYEKMQSDKGSIPDRFSAQQFSDYHSELNMSSLELGDSALYFCASSPPDRGPLFFGPGTRLTVL.

At least ten counts were recorded for this clonotype. This sequence joins TRBV20-1 and TRBJ1-5; D is possibly TRBD1 (5 bases). Germline lookup yields CDR1 DFQATT and CDR2 SNEGSKA (reference sequence). Trimming stripped 3 bases from V and 7 bases from J, with 13 bases between. The CDR3 consists of 13 residues. The CDR3 here is CSASSGTGQPQHF. The CDR3 DNA sequence: TGCAGTGCTAGCTCAGGGACGGGCCAGCCCCAGCATTTT.

The table lists this clonotype with a few counts. This chain joins TRBV25-1 and TRBJ2-2; 7 positions match TRBD2. The J segment lost 5 bases and the V segment lost 2 bases, leaving 11 bases of the junction unmatched. The CDR3 totals 17 residues. Germline CDR1 is MGHDK and CDR2 is SYGVNS. CDR3 in amino acids: CASSELGGSAGTGELFF. The CDR3 DNA reads as TGTGCCAGCAGTGAACTCGGCGGGAGTGCGGGGACCGGGGAGCTGTTTTTT.

This chain uses TRBV5-6 with TRBJ2-3; no reliable D call. The V end lost 5 bases, the J end lost 5 bases, and 9 bases lay between the germline ends. CDR1 is SGHDT, CDR2 YYEEEE, per germline. CDR3 length equals 12 residues. For the CDR3, the DNA is TGTGCCAGCAGAAGAGCAGGAGATACGCAGTATTTT. It specifies CASRRAGDTQYF.

The DNA for the CDR3 is TGTGCCAGCCGGCCGGGACGGCAAAATTCACCCCTCCACTTT. Translating gives CASRPGRQNSPLHF. The rearrangement links TRBV2 to TRBJ1-6; TRBD1 is a possible D gene (5 bases). Germline V gene lookup returns CDR1 SNHLY and CDR2 FYNNEI. This CDR3 contains 14 residues. V dropped 8 bases and J dropped 7 bases, with 15 bases sitting between them. Full variable domain (remainder filled in from reference TRBV2 and TRBJ1-6): EPEVTQTPSHQVTQMGQEVILRCVPISNHLYFYWYRQILGQKVEFLVSFYNNEISEKSEIFDDQFSVERPDGSNFTLKIRSTKLEDSAMYFCASRPGRQNSPLHFGNGTRLTVT.

This clonotype was seen a few times. The chain uses TRBV6-1 and TRBJ2-7; TRBD2 matches 16 bases. The V and J ends lost 4 bases and 7 bases, in that order; junction bases with no gene match: 13. The CDR3 is 18 residues long. Germline V CDR1 and CDR2: MNHNS, SASEGT. For the CDR3, the DNA is TGTGCCAGCAGTGTTCGTAGGGGACTAGCGGGAGGGCTGGGGGAGCAGTACTTC. It yields the protein CASSVRRGLAGGLGEQYF.